A single sample is the source of the 21 T cell receptor beta chains below, sequenced in a study of T-cell memory formation after mild COVID-19. TCRdb re-analysed the 5' RACE reads in MiXCR, keeping a single row per CDR3 protein. The repertoire consists of some 190,000 distinct CDR3 sequences, with 15% to 20% occurring once and the leading ten covering roughly 2.4%. Specimen: PBMCs or a T cell subset sorted from them (not recorded which). All receptors come from an adult woman who had mild COVID-19 (a few samples of this study predate the infection). Cell type and time point are not known.

This clonotype was recorded a few times. Here the CDR3 DNA reads TGCAGCGTCCGGGACAGGGGAAAAAATTCACCCCTCCACTTT. This encodes CSVRDRGKNSPLHF. The rearrangement joins TRBV29-1 to TRBJ1-6; the match to TRBD1 covers 10 bases. CDR3 size: 14 residues. Trimming took 6 bases from V and 7 from J; bases not matched to a gene: 6. Germline V gene sequence: CDR1 SQVTM, CDR2 ANQGSEA.

The chain recombines TRBV6-2 or TRBV6-3 with TRBJ1-3; D uncertain. The germline V gene has CDR1 MNHEY and CDR2 SVGEGT. This CDR3 is built from 15 residues. The ends were cut back, 8 bases at V and 2 bases at J, with 16 bases in the middle. The CDR3 sequence is CASFDWTFAGNTIYF. CDR3 nucleotide sequence: TGTGCCAGCTTCGATTGGACGTTCGCTGGAAACACCATATATTTT.

This clonotype showed up just a few times. The rearrangement uses TRBV7-9 and TRBJ1-4; D remains unclear. The V gene's germline CDR1 is SEHNR and CDR2 FQNEAQ (reference sequence). Between the trimmed V and J ends, which lost 5 bases and 2 bases, there was a span of 15 bases. The CDR3 has 16 amino acids. In DNA form, the CDR3 reads TGTGCCAGCAGCACCCTTGGGGTTCGGACTAATGAAAAACTGTTTTTT. Its protein product is CASSTLGVRTNEKLFF. The whole variable domain, remainder taken from reference TRBV7-9 and TRBJ1-4, is DTGVSQNPRHKITKRGQNVTFRCDPISEHNRLYWYRQTLGQGPEFLTYFQNEAQLEKSRLLSDRFSAERPKGSFSTLEIQRTEQGDSAMYLCASSTLGVRTNEKLFFGSGTQLSVL.

A few counts support this clonotype. The chain carries TRBV5-1 and TRBJ2-1, with TRBD2 matching 8 bases. CDR1 SGHRS and CDR2 YFSETQ come from the germline V gene. After removal of 3 bases from V and 3 bases from J, the junction contained 8 bases not matched to a gene. This CDR3 contains 16 residues. This CDR3 reads CASSSGGGSVYNEQFF. CDR3 in DNA: TGCGCCAGCAGCTCAGGCGGGGGGAGCGTCTACAATGAGCAGTTCTTC.

This clonotype has only a few counts. This chain connects TRBV29-1 to TRBJ1-1, with D unclear. The germline V gene encodes CDR1 SQVTM and CDR2 ANQGSEA. Trimming took 6 bases from V and 5 from J, leaving 13 bases between them. This CDR3 region has 12 residues. The CDR3 DNA reads as TGCAGCGTCCACGGTGTTCGAACTGAAGCTTTCTTT. Translated, it gives CSVHGVRTEAFF.

The V call is TRBV7-8, the J call TRBJ2-2, with D unclear. V shed 1 base and J shed 1 base, with 10 bases lying between them. This CDR3 is built from 16 residues. Per the germline V gene, CDR1 is SGHVS and CDR2 is FQNEAQ. The CDR3 nucleotides are TGTGCCAGCAGCTTAGTGTCGTCGGGGAACACCGGGGAGCTGTTTTTT. Its translation is CASSLVSSGNTGELFF.

The V call is TRBV28, the J call TRBJ1-2, with D hard to call. There are 14 residues in the CDR3. Germline assignment: CDR1 MDHEN and CDR2 SYDVKM. Trimming shortened V by 3 bases and J by 4 bases, and 12 bases separated the two germline ends. CDR3 nucleotide sequence: TGTGCCAGCAGTTTTGAGGCTATGGGCTATGGCTACACCTTC. Protein: CASSFEAMGYGYTF.

Relative to its sample, this clonotype is medium-sized. This chain joins TRBV7-2 and TRBJ2-5; maybe TRBD1 (5 bases). Germline V gene lookup returns CDR1 SGHTA and CDR2 FQGNSA. The CDR3 covers 13 residues. The V and J ends lost 5 bases and 0 bases respectively, with 7 bases between them. CDR3 nucleotides: TGTGCCAGCAGCCCAGGGTACCAAGAGACCCAGTACTTC. Translation gives CASSPGYQETQYF.

In the case of this clonotype: A much more abundant neighbour one base away suggests this may be a read error. The V call is TRBV30, the J call TRBJ1-2; TRBD1 is a possible D gene (6 bases). Trimming shortened V by 4 bases and J by 8 bases, and 20 bases separated the two germline ends. Germline assignment: CDR1 GTSNPN and CDR2 SVGIG (reference sequence). The CDR3 runs 14 residues. CDR3: CAWTPRTDGYGYTF. The CDR3 DNA reads as TGTGCCTGGACCCCAAGGACAGACGGGTACGGCTACACCTTC.

The chain carries TRBV7-2 and TRBJ2-7; 10 nucleotides line up with TRBD2. The CDR3 runs to 14 residues. V gave up 7 bases and J gave up 4 bases; unmatched junction bases: 7. Germline V gene sequence: CDR1 SGHTA, CDR2 FQGNSA. CDR3 DNA sequence: TGTGCCAGCAAGCCAAGGACTAGCGGTTACGAGCAGTACTTC. This gives the protein CASKPRTSGYEQYF.

This clonotype has more than one count but fewer than ten. The rearrangement uses TRBV20-1 and TRBJ2-7, with a weak D call TRBD1 (6 bases). Trimming stripped 3 bases from V and 4 bases from J, with 13 bases between. The CDR3 spans 13 residues. Germline V gives CDR1 DFQATT, CDR2 SNEGSKA (reference sequence). The DNA of the CDR3 is TGCAGTGCTAGTTTACAGGGCCGATACGAGCAGTACTTC. Residues: CSASLQGRYEQYF.

The chain uses TRBV12-3 or TRBV12-4 and TRBJ2-6, with 11 bases identical to TRBD2. The V gene end was trimmed by 5 bases and the J gene end by 4 bases; junction bases not matched to a gene: 19. The CDR3 contains 21 residues. The CDR3 region has the DNA TGTGCCAGCAGTCTCCTGGGACTAGCGGCCAATACTCCACCGGGGGCCAACGTCCTGACTTTC. This gives the protein CASSLLGLAANTPPGANVLTF.

Only a few counts were recorded for this clonotype. The genes are TRBV25-1 and TRBJ2-1; a weak D match, TRBD2 (6 bases). Trimming stripped 4 bases from V and 10 bases from J, with 17 bases between. The CDR3 is 14 amino acids. Looked up from germline, CDR1 is MGHDK and CDR2 is SYGVNS. The CDR3 DNA reads as TGTGCCAGCAGTGGACCCAAGGGCGGGGACGAGCAGTTCTTC. This sequence encodes CASSGPKGGDEQFF.

This clonotype was seen only a few times. The chain carries TRBV4-3 and TRBJ2-7; D gene uncertain. Germline loops: CDR1 LGHNA, CDR2 YSLEER. CDR3 length: 19 residues. V dropped 1 base and J dropped 2 bases, with 24 bases sitting between them. CDR3 DNA: TGCGCCAGCAGCCAAGGGTGGCAGGACCGAAGTTACAGTACCTACGAGCAGTACTTC. This gives the protein CASSQGWQDRSYSTYEQYF.

This clonotype has a handful of counts. The CDR3 sequence: CSANPTSGSQETQYF. The CDR3 DNA reads as TGCAGTGCTAATCCTACTAGCGGGTCACAAGAGACCCAGTACTTC. V usage is TRBV20-1 and J usage is TRBJ2-5; 9 positions agree with TRBD2. Germline loops: CDR1 DFQATT, CDR2 SNEGSKA (reference sequence). The CDR3 runs 15 residues. V shed 4 bases, J shed 2 bases, and the junction held 8 bases outside the gene matches.

The chain joins TRBV4-3 to TRBJ2-1; 7 bases fit TRBD2. This CDR3 is built from 17 residues. Trimming cost V 0 bases and J 7 bases; bases outside gene matches: 12. CDR1 LGHNA and CDR2 YSLEER come from the germline V gene. CDR3 loop: CASSQDLRGLGVNEQFF. The DNA for the CDR3 is TGCGCCAGCAGCCAAGATCTTCGTGGACTAGGGGTTAATGAGCAGTTCTTC.

This sequence joins TRBV3-1 and TRBJ2-2, with 8 positions matching TRBD2. Trimming took 6 bases from V and 1 from J; bases not matched to a gene: 4. Germline V CDR1 and CDR2: LGHDT, YNNKEL (reference sequence). The CDR3 loop spans 15 amino acids. The CDR3 sequence is CASSSTSGNTGELFF. CDR3 bases: TGTGCCAGCAGTTCTACTAGCGGGAACACCGGGGAGCTGTTTTTT. Full variable domain (rest looked up from reference TRBV3-1 and TRBJ2-2): DTAVSQTPKYLVTQMGNDKSIKCEQNLGHDTMYWYKQDSKKFLKIMFSYNNKELIINETVPNRFSPKSPDKAHLNLHINSLELGDSAVYFCASSSTSGNTGELFFGEGSRLTVL.

J is TRBJ1-1 and V is TRBV29-1, with 8 bases fitting TRBD1. V was pared by 7 bases and J by 1 base, with 8 bases of the junction left unmatched. Germline-derived CDR1 and CDR2 are SQVTM and ANQGSEA. This CDR3 is built from 14 residues. DNA for the CDR3: TGCAGCGCTAAAGCGGACAGGGAGAACACTGAAGCTTTCTTT. Its translation is CSAKADRENTEAFF.

There are many counts of this clonotype. This rearrangement joins TRBV6-2 or TRBV6-3 to TRBJ2-1; 13 nucleotides match TRBD2. Germline V gene sequence: CDR1 MNHEY, CDR2 SVGEGT. Losses at the gene ends were 0 bases for V and 4 bases for J; bases not matched to a gene: 3. The CDR3 runs to 17 residues. CDR3 nucleotide sequence: TGTGCCAGCAGTTACTCGACTAGCGGGGGGAGTTACAATGAGCAGTTCTTC. Translation gives CASSYSTSGGSYNEQFF.

This clonotype was recorded a few times. The rearrangement links TRBV12-3 or TRBV12-4 to TRBJ1-1, with D unresolved. V was trimmed by 5 bases and J by 9 bases, leaving 13 bases between them. CDR3 size: 12 residues. The CDR3 DNA follows: TGTGCCAGCAGTCCAAGACTGGGTCAAGCTTTCTTT. The encoded protein is CASSPRLGQAFF.

This clonotype was detected only a few times. This chain uses TRBV12-3 or TRBV12-4 with TRBJ1-5; D might be TRBD1 (6 bases). V was shortened by 2 bases and J by 6 bases, with 14 bases between the two germline ends. This CDR3 spans 15 amino acids. DNA for the CDR3: TGTGCCAGCAGTTTAACCCGGGGGGCAGGTCAGCCCCAGCATTTT. Protein sequence: CASSLTRGAGQPQHF.